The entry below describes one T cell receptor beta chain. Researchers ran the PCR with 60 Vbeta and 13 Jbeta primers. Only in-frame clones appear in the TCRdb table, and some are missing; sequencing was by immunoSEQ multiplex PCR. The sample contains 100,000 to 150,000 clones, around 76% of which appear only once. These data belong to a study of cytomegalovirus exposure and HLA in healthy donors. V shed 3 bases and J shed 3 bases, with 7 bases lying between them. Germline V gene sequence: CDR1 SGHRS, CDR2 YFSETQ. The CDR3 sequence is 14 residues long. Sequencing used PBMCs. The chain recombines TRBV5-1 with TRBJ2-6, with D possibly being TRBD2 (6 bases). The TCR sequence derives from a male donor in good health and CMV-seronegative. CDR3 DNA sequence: TGCGCCAGCAGCTCGGGGGATGGGGCCAACGTCCTGACTTTC. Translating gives CASSSGDGANVLTF.